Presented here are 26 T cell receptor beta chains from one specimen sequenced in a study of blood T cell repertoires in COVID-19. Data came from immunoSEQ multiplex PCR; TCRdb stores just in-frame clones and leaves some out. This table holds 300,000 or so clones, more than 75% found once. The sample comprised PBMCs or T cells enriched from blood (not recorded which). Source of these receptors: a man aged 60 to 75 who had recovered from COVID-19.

DNA for the CDR3: TGTGCCAGCAGCTTGCTTGGGGCTCCGTACAATGAGCAGTTCTTC. It yields the protein CASSLLGAPYNEQFF. The chain is built from TRBV7-3 and TRBJ2-1, with D possibly matching TRBD1 (5 bases). Germline CDR1 SGHTA, CDR2 FQGTGA. This CDR3 has 15 residues. Trimming took 3 bases from V and 4 from J, leaving 13 bases between them.

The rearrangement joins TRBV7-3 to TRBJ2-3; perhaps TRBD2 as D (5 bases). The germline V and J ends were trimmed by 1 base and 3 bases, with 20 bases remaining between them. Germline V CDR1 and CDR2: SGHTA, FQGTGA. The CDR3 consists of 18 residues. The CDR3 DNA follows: TGTGCCAGCAGCTTAATGAGCCGGGGATTAGGGAGTACAGATACGCAGTATTTT. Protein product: CASSLMSRGLGSTDTQYF. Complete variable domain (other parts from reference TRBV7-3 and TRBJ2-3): GAGVSQTPSNKVTEKGKYVELRCDPISGHTALYWYRQSLGQGPEFLIYFQGTGAADDSGLPNDRFFAVRPEGSVSTLKIQRTERGDSAVYLCASSLMSRGLGSTDTQYFGPGTRLTVL.

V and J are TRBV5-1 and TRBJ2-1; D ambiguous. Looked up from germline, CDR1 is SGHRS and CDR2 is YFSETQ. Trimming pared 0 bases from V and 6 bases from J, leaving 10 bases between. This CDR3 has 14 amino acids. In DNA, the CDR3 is TGCGCCAGCAGCTTGGACAACATGCCCAATGAGCAGTTCTTC. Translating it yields CASSLDNMPNEQFF.

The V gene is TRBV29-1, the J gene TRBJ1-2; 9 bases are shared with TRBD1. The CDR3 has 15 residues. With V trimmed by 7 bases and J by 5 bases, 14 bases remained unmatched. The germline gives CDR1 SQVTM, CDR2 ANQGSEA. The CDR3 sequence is CSASTGGLITYGYTF. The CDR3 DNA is TGCAGCGCCAGCACAGGGGGCCTAATTACTTATGGCTACACCTTC.

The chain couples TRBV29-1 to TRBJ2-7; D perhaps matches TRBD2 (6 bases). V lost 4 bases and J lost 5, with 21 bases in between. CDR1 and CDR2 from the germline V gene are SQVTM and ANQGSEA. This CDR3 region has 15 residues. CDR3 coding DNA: TGCAGCGTTGCTGGGGACTTGGAGGGGAGGCACGAGCAGTACTTC. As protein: CSVAGDLEGRHEQYF.

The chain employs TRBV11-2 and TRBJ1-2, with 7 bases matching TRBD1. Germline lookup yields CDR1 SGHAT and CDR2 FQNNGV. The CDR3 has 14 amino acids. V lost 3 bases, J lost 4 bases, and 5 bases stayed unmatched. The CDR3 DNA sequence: TGTGCCAGCAGCTTTCCAGGGGGGACCTATGGCTACACCTTC. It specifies CASSFPGGTYGYTF.

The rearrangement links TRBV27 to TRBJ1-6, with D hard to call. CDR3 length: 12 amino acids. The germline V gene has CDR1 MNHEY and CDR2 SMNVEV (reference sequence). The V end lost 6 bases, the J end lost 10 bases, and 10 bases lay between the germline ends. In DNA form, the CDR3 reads TGTGCCAGCAGGACGCCGGGATCACCCCTCCACTTT. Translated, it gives CASRTPGSPLHF.

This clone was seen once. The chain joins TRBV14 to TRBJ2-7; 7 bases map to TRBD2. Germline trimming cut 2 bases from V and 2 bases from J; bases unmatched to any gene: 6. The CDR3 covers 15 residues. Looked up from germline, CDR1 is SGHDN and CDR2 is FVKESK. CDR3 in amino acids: CASSQMGRGAYEQYF. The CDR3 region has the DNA TGTGCCAGCAGCCAAATGGGTCGGGGGGCCTACGAGCAGTACTTC.

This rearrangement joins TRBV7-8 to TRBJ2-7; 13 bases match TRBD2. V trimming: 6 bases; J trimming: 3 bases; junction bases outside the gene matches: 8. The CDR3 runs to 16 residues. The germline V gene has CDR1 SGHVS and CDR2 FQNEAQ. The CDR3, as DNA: TGTGCCAGCAGGCAAACTAGCGGGGGGGCCTTCTACGAGCAGTACTTC. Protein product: CASRQTSGGAFYEQYF.

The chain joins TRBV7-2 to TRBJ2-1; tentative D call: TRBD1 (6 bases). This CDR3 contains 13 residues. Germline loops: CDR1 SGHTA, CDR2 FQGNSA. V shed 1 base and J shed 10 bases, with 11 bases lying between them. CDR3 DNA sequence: TGTGCCAGCAGCTTAGGACAGGTTCGAGAGCAGTTCTTC. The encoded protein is CASSLGQVREQFF.

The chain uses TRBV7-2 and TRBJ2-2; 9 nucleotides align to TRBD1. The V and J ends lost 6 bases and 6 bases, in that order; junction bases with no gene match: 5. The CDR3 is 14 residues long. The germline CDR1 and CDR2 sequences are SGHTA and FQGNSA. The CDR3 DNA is TGTGCCAGCAGTTTACAGGGGGCAGCCGGGGAGCTGTTTTTT. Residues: CASSLQGAAGELFF.

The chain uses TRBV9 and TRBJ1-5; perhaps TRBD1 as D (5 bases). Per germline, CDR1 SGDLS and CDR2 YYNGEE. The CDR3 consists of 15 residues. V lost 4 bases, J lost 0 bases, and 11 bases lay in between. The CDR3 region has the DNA TGTGCCAGCAGCAAAACGGGGGATAGCAATCAGCCCCAGCATTTT. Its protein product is CASSKTGDSNQPQHF.

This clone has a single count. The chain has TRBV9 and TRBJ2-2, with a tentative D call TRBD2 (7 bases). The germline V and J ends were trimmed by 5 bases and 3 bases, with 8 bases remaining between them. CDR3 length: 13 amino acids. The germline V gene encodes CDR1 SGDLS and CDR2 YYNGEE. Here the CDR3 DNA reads TGTGCCAGCAGGGGGGGGCACACCGGGGAGCTGTTTTTT. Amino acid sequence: CASRGGHTGELFF. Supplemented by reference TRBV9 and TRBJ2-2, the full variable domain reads DSGVTQTPKHLITATGQRVTLRCSPRSGDLSVYWYQQSLDQGLQFLIQYYNGEERAKGNILERFSAQQFPDLHSELNLSSLELGDSALYFCASRGGHTGELFFGEGSRLTVL.

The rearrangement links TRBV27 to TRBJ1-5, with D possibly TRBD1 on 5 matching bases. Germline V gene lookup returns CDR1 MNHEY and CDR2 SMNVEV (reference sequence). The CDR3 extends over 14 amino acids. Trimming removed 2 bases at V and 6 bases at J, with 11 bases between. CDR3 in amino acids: CASSLLQGSQPQHF. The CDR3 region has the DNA TGTGCCAGCAGTTTACTCCAGGGTAGTCAGCCCCAGCATTTT.

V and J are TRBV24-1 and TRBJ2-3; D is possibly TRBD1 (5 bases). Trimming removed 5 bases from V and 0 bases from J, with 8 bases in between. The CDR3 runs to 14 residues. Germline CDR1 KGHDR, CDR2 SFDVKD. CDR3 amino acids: CATSGGGSTDTQYF. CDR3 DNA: TGTGCCACCAGTGGGGGCGGTAGCACAGATACGCAGTATTTT.

CDR3 sequence: CASSSRTGGGGYTF. The CDR3 region has the DNA TGTGCCAGCAGCTCGCGGACAGGGGGCGGAGGCTACACCTTC. The V and J genes are TRBV5-4 and TRBJ1-2; 11 bases map to TRBD1. The germline CDR1 and CDR2 sequences are SGHNT and YYREEE (reference sequence). This CDR3 is 14 amino acids long. V lost 3 bases and J lost 8; bases outside the gene matches: 6.

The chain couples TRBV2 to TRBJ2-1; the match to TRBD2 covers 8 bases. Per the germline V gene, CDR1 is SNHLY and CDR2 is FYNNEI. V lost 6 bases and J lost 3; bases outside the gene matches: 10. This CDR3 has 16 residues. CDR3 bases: TGTGCCAGCAGCCCCGCCGGGGGGGGGAACTACAATGAGCAGTTCTTC. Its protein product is CASSPAGGGNYNEQFF.

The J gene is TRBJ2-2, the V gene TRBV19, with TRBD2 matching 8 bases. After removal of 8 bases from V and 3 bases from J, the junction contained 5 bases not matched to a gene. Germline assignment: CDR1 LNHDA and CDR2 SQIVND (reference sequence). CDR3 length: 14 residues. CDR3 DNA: TGTGCCAGTCAGACTAGCGAATACACCGGGGAGCTGTTTTTT. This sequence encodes CASQTSEYTGELFF.

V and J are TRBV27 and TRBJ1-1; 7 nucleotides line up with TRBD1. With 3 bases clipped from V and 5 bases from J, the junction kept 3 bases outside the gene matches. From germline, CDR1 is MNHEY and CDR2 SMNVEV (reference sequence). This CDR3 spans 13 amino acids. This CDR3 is CASSLRGRTEAFF. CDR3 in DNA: TGTGCCAGCAGTTTGAGGGGGCGGACTGAAGCTTTCTTT.

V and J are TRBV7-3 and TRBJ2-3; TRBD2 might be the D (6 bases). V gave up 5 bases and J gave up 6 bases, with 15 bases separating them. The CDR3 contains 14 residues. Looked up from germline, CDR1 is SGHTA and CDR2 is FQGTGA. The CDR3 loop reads CASSMDGGQDTQYF. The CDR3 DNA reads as TGTGCCAGCAGCATGGACGGGGGTCAGGATACGCAGTATTTT.

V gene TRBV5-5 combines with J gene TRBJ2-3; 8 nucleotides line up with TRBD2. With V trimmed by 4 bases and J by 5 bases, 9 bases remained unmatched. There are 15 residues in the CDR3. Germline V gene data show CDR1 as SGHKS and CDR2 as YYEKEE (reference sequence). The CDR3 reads CASSREGGRGDTQYF. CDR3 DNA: TGTGCCAGCAGCCGGGAGGGGGGGCGTGGAGATACGCAGTATTTT.

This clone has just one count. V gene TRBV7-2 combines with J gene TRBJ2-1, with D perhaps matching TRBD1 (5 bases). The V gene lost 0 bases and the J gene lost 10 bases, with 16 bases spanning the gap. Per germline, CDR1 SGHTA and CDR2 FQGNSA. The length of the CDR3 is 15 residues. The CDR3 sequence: CASSLAQGGPSEQFF. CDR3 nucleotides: TGTGCCAGCAGCTTAGCCCAGGGTGGTCCTTCGGAGCAGTTCTTC.

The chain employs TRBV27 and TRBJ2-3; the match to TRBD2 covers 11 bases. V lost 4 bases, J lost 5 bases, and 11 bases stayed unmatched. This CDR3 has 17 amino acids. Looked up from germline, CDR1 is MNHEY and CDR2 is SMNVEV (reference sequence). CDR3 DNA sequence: TGTGCCAGCAGTTCGGCACCTAGCGGGGGGATGAGAGATACGCAGTATTTT. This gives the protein CASSSAPSGGMRDTQYF.

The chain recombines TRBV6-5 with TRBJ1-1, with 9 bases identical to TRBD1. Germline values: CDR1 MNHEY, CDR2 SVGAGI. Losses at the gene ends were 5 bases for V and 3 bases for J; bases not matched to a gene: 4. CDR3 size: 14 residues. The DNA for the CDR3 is TGTGCCAGCAGTCGGGACAGGGCGGACACTGAAGCTTTCTTT. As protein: CASSRDRADTEAFF.

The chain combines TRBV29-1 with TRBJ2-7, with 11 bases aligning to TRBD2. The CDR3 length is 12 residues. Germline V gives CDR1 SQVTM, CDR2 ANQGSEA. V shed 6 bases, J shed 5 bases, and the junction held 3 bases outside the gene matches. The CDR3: CSVLLAGDEQYF. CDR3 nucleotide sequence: TGCAGCGTCCTACTAGCGGGAGACGAGCAGTACTTC.

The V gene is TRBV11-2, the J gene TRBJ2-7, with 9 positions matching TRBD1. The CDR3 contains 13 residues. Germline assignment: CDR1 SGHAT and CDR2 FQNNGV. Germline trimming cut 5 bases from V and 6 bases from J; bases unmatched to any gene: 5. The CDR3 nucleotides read TGTGCCAGCAGCCCCTGGACAGGGGCCGAGCAGTACTTC. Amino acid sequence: CASSPWTGAEQYF.